This TCR beta chain emerged from a study of cytomegalovirus exposure and HLA in healthy donors. This clone showed up just once. Unmatched junction bases numbered 4, after V lost 4 bases and J lost 2 bases. The CDR3 sequence is 15 residues long. From germline, CDR1 is MNHEY and CDR2 SMNVEV (reference sequence). PCR involved 60 Vbeta and 13 Jbeta primers. Libraries were prepared by immunoSEQ multiplex PCR; TCRdb keeps only in-frame clonotypes and omits some of them. This sample carries some 110,000 clones, roughly 77% of them seen once, and the ten largest clones take around 5%. The clonotype originates from a man over 45 in good health and CMV-seropositive. Sequencing input: PBMCs. The rearrangement joins TRBV27 to TRBJ1-3, with 8 bases fitting TRBD1. Here the CDR3 reads CASSSQGATGNTIYF. The CDR3 DNA reads TGTGCCAGCAGTTCCCAGGGGGCAACTGGAAACACCATATATTTT.